The text below deals with one TCR beta chain. These data come from a study of blood T cell repertoires in COVID-19. In the study overall: Acute and convalescent COVID-19 specimens originated in the United States, Italy and Spain. T cells, B-cell-depleted T cells, or PBMCs supplied cDNA or gDNA.

CDR1 is SGHRS, CDR2 YFSETQ, per germline. CDR3 length: 17 residues. The V and J ends lost 4 bases and 2 bases, in that order; junction bases with no gene match: 6. Measured with immunoSEQ multiplex PCR; TCRdb has only the in-frame clones, and not every one. The sample carries approximately 200,000 clones, around four fifths recorded once. Sequenced: PBMCs or T cells enriched from blood (not recorded which). The chain recombines TRBV5-1 with TRBJ2-2; 12 bases agree with TRBD2. The clonotype originates from a man aged 40-49 years who had recovered from COVID-19. CDR3 sequence reads: CASSLRLAGVNTGELFF. CDR3 bases: TGCGCCAGCAGCCTTCGACTAGCGGGGGTCAACACCGGGGAGCTGTTTTTT.